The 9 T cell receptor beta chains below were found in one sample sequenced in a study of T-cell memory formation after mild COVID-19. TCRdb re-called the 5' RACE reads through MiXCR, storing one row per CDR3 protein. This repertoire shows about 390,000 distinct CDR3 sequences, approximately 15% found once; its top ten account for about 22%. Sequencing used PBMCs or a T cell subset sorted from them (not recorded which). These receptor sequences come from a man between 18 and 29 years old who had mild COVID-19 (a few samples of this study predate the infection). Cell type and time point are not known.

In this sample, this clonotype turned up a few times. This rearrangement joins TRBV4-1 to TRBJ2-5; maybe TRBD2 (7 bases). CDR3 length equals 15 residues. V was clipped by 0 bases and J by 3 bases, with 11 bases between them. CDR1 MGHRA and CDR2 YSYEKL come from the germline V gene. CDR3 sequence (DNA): TGCGCCAGCAGCCAAGACCGGGGGGCTGAAGAGACCCAGTACTTC. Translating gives CASSQDRGAEETQYF.

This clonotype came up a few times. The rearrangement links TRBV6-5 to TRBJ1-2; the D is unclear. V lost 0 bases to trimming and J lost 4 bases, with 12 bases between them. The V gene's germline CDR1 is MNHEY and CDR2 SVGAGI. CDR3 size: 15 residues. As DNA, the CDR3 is TGTGCCAGCAGTTACTCTACCGGGATCGGCTATGGCTACACCTTC. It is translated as CASSYSTGIGYGYTF.

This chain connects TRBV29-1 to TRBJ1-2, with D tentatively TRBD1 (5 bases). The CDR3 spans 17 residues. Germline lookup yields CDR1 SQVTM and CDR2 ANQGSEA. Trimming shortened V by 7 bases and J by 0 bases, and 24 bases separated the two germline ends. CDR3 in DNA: TGCAGCGGCGTCGGGACCGAAGGAGGCCTAGCTAACTATGGCTACACCTTC. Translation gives CSGVGTEGGLANYGYTF.

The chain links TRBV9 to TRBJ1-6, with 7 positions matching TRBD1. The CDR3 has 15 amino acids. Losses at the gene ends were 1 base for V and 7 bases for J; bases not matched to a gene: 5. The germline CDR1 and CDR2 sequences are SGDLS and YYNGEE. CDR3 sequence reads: CASSVKDRLNSPLHF. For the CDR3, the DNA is TGTGCCAGCAGCGTAAAGGACAGGTTGAATTCACCCCTCCACTTT.

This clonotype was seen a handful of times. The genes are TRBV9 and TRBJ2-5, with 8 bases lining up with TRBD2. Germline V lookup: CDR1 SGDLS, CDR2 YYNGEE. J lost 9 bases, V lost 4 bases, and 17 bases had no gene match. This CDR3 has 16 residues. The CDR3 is CASSPVGRGDSGAQYF. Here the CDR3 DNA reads TGTGCCAGCAGCCCCGTTGGGCGGGGGGATTCTGGGGCCCAGTACTTC. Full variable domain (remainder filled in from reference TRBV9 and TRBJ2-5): DSGVTQTPKHLITATGQRVTLRCSPRSGDLSVYWYQQSLDQGLQFLIQYYNGEERAKGNILERFSAQQFPDLHSELNLSSLELGDSALYFCASSPVGRGDSGAQYFGPGTRLLVL.

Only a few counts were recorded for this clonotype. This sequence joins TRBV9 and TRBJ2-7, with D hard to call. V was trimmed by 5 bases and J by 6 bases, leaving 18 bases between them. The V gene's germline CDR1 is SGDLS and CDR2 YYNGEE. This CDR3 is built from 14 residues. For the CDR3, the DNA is TGTGCCAGCAGAGATCCCACGGACGACCTCGAGCAGTACTTC. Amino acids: CASRDPTDDLEQYF.

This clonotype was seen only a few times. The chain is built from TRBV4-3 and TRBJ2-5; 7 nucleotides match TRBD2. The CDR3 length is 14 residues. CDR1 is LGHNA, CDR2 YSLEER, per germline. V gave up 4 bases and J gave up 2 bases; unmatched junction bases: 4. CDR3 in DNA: TGCGCCAGCAGCCGCCGGGGAGGGCAAGAGACCCAGTACTTC. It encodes CASSRRGGQETQYF.

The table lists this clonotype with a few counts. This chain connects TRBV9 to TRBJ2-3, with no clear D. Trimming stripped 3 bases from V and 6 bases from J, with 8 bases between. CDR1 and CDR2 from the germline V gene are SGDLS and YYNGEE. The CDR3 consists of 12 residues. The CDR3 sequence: CASSATTDTQYF. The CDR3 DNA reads TGTGCCAGCAGCGCAACCACGGATACGCAGTATTTT.

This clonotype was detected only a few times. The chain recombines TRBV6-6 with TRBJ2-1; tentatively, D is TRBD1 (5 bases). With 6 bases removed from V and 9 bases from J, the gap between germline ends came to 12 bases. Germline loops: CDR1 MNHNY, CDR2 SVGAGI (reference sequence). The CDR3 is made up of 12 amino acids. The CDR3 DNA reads TGTGCCAGCAGCACAGGAGTGGGTGAGCAGTTCTTC. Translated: CASSTGVGEQFF.